This T cell receptor beta chain derives from a study of cytomegalovirus exposure and HLA in healthy donors. Many counts were recorded for this clone. Its matching antigen is unknown. General study points: First-cohort TCR clusters tended to co-occur in the roughly 130 validation repertoires, a later analysis found. Altogether, about 160 TCR beta chains were recorded as cytomegalovirus-associated. Rare TCR sequences dominated, though some public TCRs recurred in many donors.

The CDR3 covers 15 residues. Assay used: immunoSEQ multiplex PCR; TCRdb lists only in-frame clones, some missing. The table has 200,000 to 250,000 clones, about nine tenths seen once; the top ten hold roughly 2%. This TCR was recovered from a woman in her late teens or twenties in good health and CMV-seropositive. Sequencing was done on a sample of PBMCs. The chain is built from TRBV21-1 and TRBJ2-1; the table gives TRBD1 as D, unverified against the DNA. TRBV21-1 constitutes a pseudogene. The CDR3 region is CASSKTGTGDNEQFF. In nucleotides, the CDR3 is TGTGCCAGCAGCAAAACCGGGACAGGGGACAATGAGCAGTTCTTC.